One sample yielded the 23 T cell receptor beta chains listed below, sequenced in a study of cytomegalovirus exposure and HLA in healthy donors. PCR primers comprised 60 Vbeta and 13 Jbeta primers. Libraries were prepared by immunoSEQ multiplex PCR; TCRdb keeps only in-frame clonotypes and omits some of them. Seen here are 150,000 to 200,000 clones, 84% observed once, and the top ten hold approximately 6.5%. Source material: PBMCs. Source of these receptors: a man aged 50 or older in good health and CMV-seropositive.

V is TRBV10-2 and J is TRBJ2-2; 9 nucleotides line up with TRBD1. Germline V gives CDR1 WSHSY, CDR2 SAAADI. V gave up 9 bases and J gave up 7 bases; unmatched junction bases: 6. The CDR3 loop spans 13 amino acids. Here the CDR3 DNA reads TGCGCCAGTGTACAGGGGGCTAACGGGGAGCTGTTTTTT. It codes for CASVQGANGELFF.

This clone has a single count. The chain recombines TRBV5-1 with TRBJ1-4, with D hard to call. Per germline, CDR1 SGHRS and CDR2 YFSETQ. CDR3 length equals 14 residues. The V gene lost 0 bases and the J gene lost 4 bases, with 7 bases spanning the gap. As DNA, the CDR3 is TGCGCCAGCAGCTTGGACAGTTTTAATGAAAAACTGTTTTTT. It is translated as CASSLDSFNEKLFF.

The CDR3 protein is CASSGTGLPYNEQFF. CDR3 nucleotide sequence: TGTGCCAGCTCGGGGACAGGGTTACCCTACAATGAGCAGTTCTTC. The rearrangement joins TRBV25-1 to TRBJ2-1; 9 bases map to TRBD1. This CDR3 spans 15 amino acids. Germline lookup yields CDR1 MGHDK and CDR2 SYGVNS. Unmatched junction bases numbered 7, after V lost 8 bases and J lost 2 bases.

V usage is TRBV7-3 and J usage is TRBJ2-2, with 8 bases lining up with TRBD2. V gave up 4 bases and J gave up 1 base; unmatched junction bases: 2. CDR1 is SGHTA and CDR2 is FQGTGA in the germline V gene. This CDR3 is built from 15 residues. The CDR3 DNA sequence: TGTGCCAGCAGCTCCGGGGGGGTGAACACCGGGGAGCTGTTTTTT. Its translation: CASSSGGVNTGELFF.

On this clone itself: The sample carries other DNA sequences with the same CDR3. CDR3 in DNA: TGTGCCAGTAGTTTGGGACAGGGTACTGAAGCTTTCTTT. It codes for CASSLGQGTEAFF. V and J are TRBV19 and TRBJ1-1; 9 bases are shared with TRBD1. CDR3 length: 13 amino acids. The germline V gene encodes CDR1 LNHDA and CDR2 SQIVND (reference sequence). V was clipped by 5 bases and J by 5 bases; unmatched bases: 3. The full variable domain, in which reference TRBV19 and TRBJ1-1 provide the parts outside the CDR3, is DGGITQSPKYLFRKEGQNVTLSCEQNLNHDAMYWYRQDPGQGLRLIYYSQIVNDFQKGDIAEGYSVSREKKESFPLTVTSAQKNPTAFYLCASSLGQGTEAFFGQGTRLTVV.

The DNA for the CDR3 is TGTGCCAGCAGTGAAAGCCCAGGGGGCAATCAGCCCCAGCATTTT. It specifies CASSESPGGNQPQHF. The V and J genes are TRBV6-1 and TRBJ1-5; weak D call: TRBD1 (6 bases). The CDR3 covers 15 residues. With 2 bases removed from V and 2 bases from J, the gap between germline ends came to 10 bases. Germline V lookup: CDR1 MNHNS, CDR2 SASEGT.

This chain's CDR3 is CASSLGGNSGANVLTF. CDR3 in DNA: TGCGCCAGCAGCTTGGGGGGCAACTCTGGGGCCAACGTCCTGACTTTC. This chain links TRBV5-1 with TRBJ2-6; tentative D call: TRBD1 (5 bases). Germline-derived CDR1 and CDR2 are SGHRS and YFSETQ. The V end lost 0 bases, the J end lost 0 bases, and 7 bases lay between the germline ends. CDR3 length equals 16 residues.

The chain links TRBV5-1 to TRBJ1-6, with 8 bases fitting TRBD1. The CDR3 runs 15 residues. The V gene's germline CDR1 is SGHRS and CDR2 YFSETQ. V lost 4 bases and J lost 3; bases outside the gene matches: 3. The CDR3 nucleotides are TGCGCCAGCAGCCGGACAGGGCGCTATAATTCACCCCTCCACTTT. It is translated as CASSRTGRYNSPLHF.

The rearrangement uses TRBV12-5 and TRBJ1-6, with 7 nucleotides matching TRBD1. The CDR3 contains 17 residues. Germline assignment: CDR1 LGHNT and CDR2 FRNRAP. V was pared by 6 bases and J by 6 bases, with 14 bases of the junction left unmatched. CDR3 amino acids: CASGPGTDPKGNSPLHF. In DNA, the CDR3 is TGTGCTAGTGGCCCCGGGACAGACCCCAAAGGTAATTCACCCCTCCACTTT.

In this sample, this clone turned up once. CDR3 residues: CASSSGTLNIQYF. The CDR3 nucleotides read TGTGCCAGCAGCTCCGGGACATTGAACATTCAGTACTTC. The rearrangement joins TRBV7-9 to TRBJ2-4, with D tentatively TRBD1 (6 bases). This CDR3 is 13 amino acids long. V gave up 4 bases and J gave up 7 bases, with 11 bases separating them. Germline V CDR1 and CDR2: SEHNR, FQNEAQ (reference sequence).

The chain has TRBV12-5 and TRBJ1-1; 7 nucleotides align to TRBD1. This CDR3 has 16 amino acids. Looked up from germline, CDR1 is LGHNT and CDR2 is FRNRAP. J was trimmed by 8 bases and V by 0 bases; bases with no gene match: 12. This CDR3 is CASGLVPGGLRQEAFF. The CDR3 DNA is TGTGCTAGTGGTTTGGTTCCAGGGGGACTTAGGCAAGAAGCTTTCTTT.

The genes are TRBV27 and TRBJ1-2; TRBD1 matches at 8 bases. The CDR3 length is 15 residues. Germline values: CDR1 MNHEY, CDR2 SMNVEV (reference sequence). The V gene end was trimmed by 6 bases and the J gene end by 3 bases; junction bases not matched to a gene: 9. The CDR3 loop reads CASRSNHRGDYGYTF. The CDR3 DNA is TGTGCCAGCAGGTCGAACCACAGGGGGGACTATGGCTACACCTTC.

The chain carries TRBV12-5 and TRBJ1-4, with TRBD1 as a possible D gene (5 bases). Germline V gene lookup returns CDR1 LGHNT and CDR2 FRNRAP. This CDR3 comprises 13 residues. V was cut by 11 bases and J by 8 bases, with 18 bases left in between. This CDR3 is CACTIQGSEKLFF. Here the CDR3 DNA reads TGTGCTTGTACAATCCAGGGATCCGAAAAACTGTTTTTT.

In this sample, this clone turned up once. The V call is TRBV7-3, the J call TRBJ1-1, with D maybe TRBD1 (6 bases). The CDR3 totals 17 residues. The germline V gene encodes CDR1 SGHTA and CDR2 FQGTGA. V was trimmed by 6 bases and J by 0 bases, leaving 20 bases between them. CDR3 residues: CASRSPPGQGMNTEAFF. As DNA, the CDR3 is TGTGCCAGCAGATCTCCCCCGGGACAAGGCATGAACACTGAAGCTTTCTTT.

The chain links TRBV9 to TRBJ2-7, with TRBD2 as a possible D gene (6 bases). Germline V gene data show CDR1 as SGDLS and CDR2 as YYNGEE. This CDR3 is built from 15 residues. V lost 0 bases and J 4 bases, leaving 14 bases between the germline ends. In DNA, the CDR3 is TGTGCCAGCAGCGTAGAACGGGGCAGCGGGTACGAGCAGTACGTC. Protein: CASSVERGSGYEQYV.

The V call is TRBV27, the J call TRBJ1-5; tentatively, D is TRBD1 (5 bases). The CDR3 runs to 17 residues. Trimming left V 6 bases short and J 4 bases short, with 22 bases between. Germline CDR1 reads MNHEY; CDR2 reads SMNVEV (reference sequence). CDR3 sequence: CASSETGTKGGNQPQHF. CDR3 nucleotide sequence: TGTGCCAGCAGCGAGACCGGGACTAAGGGTGGGAATCAGCCCCAGCATTTT.

This clone was seen just once. The rearrangement uses TRBV7-7 and TRBJ1-1; D is unclear. The germline gives CDR1 SSHAT, CDR2 FNYEAQ (reference sequence). The length of the CDR3 is 13 residues. Trimming removed 2 bases at V and 1 base at J, with 5 bases between. CDR3 DNA sequence: TGTGCCAGCAGCTTATCAGAGAACACTGAAGCTTTCTTT. Translation: CASSLSENTEAFF.

The chain employs TRBV15 and TRBJ2-7, with 7 bases lining up with TRBD2. The CDR3 runs 14 residues. The V segment lost 1 base and the J segment 2 bases; nucleotides outside the gene matches: 2. The germline CDR1 and CDR2 sequences are LNHNV and YYDKDF (reference sequence). The CDR3 bases are TGTGCCACCAGCAGAGGGGCGGGGGCCTACGAGCAGTACTTC. The encoded protein is CATSRGAGAYEQYF. The full variable domain, rest sourced from reference TRBV15 and TRBJ2-7, is DAMVIQNPRYQVTQFGKPVTLSCSQTLNHNVMYWYQQKSSQAPKLLFHYYDKDFNNEADTPDNFQSRRPNTSFCFLDIRSPGLGDTAMYLCATSRGAGAYEQYFGPGTRLTVT.

The V and J genes are TRBV30 and TRBJ1-4; TRBD1 matches 7 bases. Germline loops: CDR1 GTSNPN, CDR2 SVGIG (reference sequence). J gave up 5 bases and V 5 bases, and 11 bases lay outside the gene matches. CDR3 size: 15 residues. The CDR3, as DNA: TGTGCCTGGGCGAACTACAGGGGAAGAAATGAAAAACTGTTTTTT. Protein: CAWANYRGRNEKLFF. Variable domain in full (rest from reference TRBV30 and TRBJ1-4): SQTIHQWPATLVQPVGSPLSLECTVEGTSNPNLYWYRQAAGRGLQLLFYSVGIGQISSEVPQNLSASRPQDRQFILSSKKLLLSDSGFYLCAWANYRGRNEKLFFGSGTQLSVL.

The chain is built from TRBV5-1 and TRBJ1-3; 7 bases align to TRBD1. CDR3 size: 17 residues. The ends lost 4 bases at V and 1 base at J; junction bases unmatched: 11. Per germline, CDR1 SGHRS and CDR2 YFSETQ. The CDR3 DNA reads TGCGCCAGCAGCCAGGGACAGCTGGGGCGGTCTGGAAACACCATATATTTT. It specifies CASSQGQLGRSGNTIYF.

CDR3 bases: TGTGCCAGCAGTTACTCCCAGGGGATGGGTGAAGCTTTCTTT. Amino acids: CASSYSQGMGEAFF. This sequence joins TRBV6-5 and TRBJ1-1; TRBD1 might be the D (6 bases). Looked up from germline, CDR1 is MNHEY and CDR2 is SVGAGI. V was trimmed by 0 bases and J by 7 bases, leaving 12 bases between them. This CDR3 comprises 14 residues.

The chain has TRBV9 and TRBJ2-1, with 8 bases matching TRBD1. Per germline, CDR1 SGDLS and CDR2 YYNGEE. This CDR3 spans 14 amino acids. V lost 3 bases, J lost 6 bases, and 5 bases stayed unmatched. The DNA for the CDR3 is TGTGCCAGCAGCGGACCTACAGGGGGCAATGAGCAGTTCTTC. Translating gives CASSGPTGGNEQFF.

The genes are TRBV7-2 and TRBJ2-1, with TRBD2 matching over 9 bases. Germline CDR1 is SGHTA and CDR2 is FQGNSA. CDR3 length: 16 amino acids. The junction had 9 bases not matched to a gene; V was cut back by 5 bases and J by 4 bases. Here the CDR3 reads CASSGSGRGPYNEQFF. The CDR3 DNA reads TGTGCCAGCAGCGGTAGCGGGAGAGGACCTTACAATGAGCAGTTCTTC.